What follows is one TCR beta chain and its context. This table comes from immunoSEQ multiplex PCR, and its TCRdb copy is limited to in-frame clones, with some not included. The data show roughly 76,000 clones, with 80% to 90% seen just once and around 30% held by the top ten. The data were taken from a study of blood T cell repertoires in COVID-19. Germline assignment: CDR1 SGHDT and CDR2 YYEEEE. The V end lost 5 bases, the J end lost 3 bases, and 8 bases lay between the germline ends. This CDR3 spans 13 amino acids. Sequenced: peripheral blood. The receptor was derived from a woman older than 75 with active or convalescent COVID-19. The chain joins TRBV5-6 to TRBJ2-2; D not certain. In nucleotides, the CDR3 is TGTGCCAGCAGTACTACCCACACCGGGGAGCTGTTTTTT. It is translated as CASSTTHTGELFF. The full variable domain, its missing parts supplied by reference TRBV5-6 and TRBJ2-2, is DAGVTQSPTHLIKTRGQQVTLRCSPKSGHDTVSWYQQALGQGPQFIFQYYEEEERQRGNFPDRFSGHQFPNYSSELNVNALLLGDSALYLCASSTTHTGELFFGEGSRLTVL.